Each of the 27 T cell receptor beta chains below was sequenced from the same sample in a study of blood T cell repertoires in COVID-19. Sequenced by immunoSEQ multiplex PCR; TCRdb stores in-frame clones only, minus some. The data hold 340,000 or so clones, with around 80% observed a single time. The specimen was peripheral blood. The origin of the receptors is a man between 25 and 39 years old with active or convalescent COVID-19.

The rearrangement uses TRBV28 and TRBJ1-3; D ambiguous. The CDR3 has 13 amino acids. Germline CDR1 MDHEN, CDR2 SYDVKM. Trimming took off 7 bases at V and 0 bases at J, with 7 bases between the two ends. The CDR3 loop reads CASTPVSGNTIYF. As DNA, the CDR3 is TGTGCCAGCACCCCGGTCTCTGGAAACACCATATATTTT.

The CDR3 is CASSKLGDRGTNEQFF. The CDR3 nucleotides read TGTGCCAGCAGCAAATTGGGGGACAGGGGGACCAATGAGCAGTTCTTC. The chain carries TRBV11-2 and TRBJ2-1; 11 bases fit TRBD1. The CDR3 runs to 16 residues. V shed 5 bases, J shed 6 bases, and the junction held 9 bases outside the gene matches. Germline V gene sequence: CDR1 SGHAT, CDR2 FQNNGV.

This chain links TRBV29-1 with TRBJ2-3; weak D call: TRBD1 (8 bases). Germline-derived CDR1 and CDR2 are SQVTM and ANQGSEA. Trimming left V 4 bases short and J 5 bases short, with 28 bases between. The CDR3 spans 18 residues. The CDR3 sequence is CSVANRGAPERGRDTQYF. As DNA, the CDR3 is TGCAGCGTTGCGAACAGGGGGGCGCCGGAGCGGGGTCGAGATACGCAGTATTTT.

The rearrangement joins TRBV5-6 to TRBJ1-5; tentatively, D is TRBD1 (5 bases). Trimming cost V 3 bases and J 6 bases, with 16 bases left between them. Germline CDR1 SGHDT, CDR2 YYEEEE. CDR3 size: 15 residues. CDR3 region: CASSSLREGIQPQHF. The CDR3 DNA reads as TGTGCCAGCAGCTCCCTCCGGGAGGGGATTCAGCCCCAGCATTTT.

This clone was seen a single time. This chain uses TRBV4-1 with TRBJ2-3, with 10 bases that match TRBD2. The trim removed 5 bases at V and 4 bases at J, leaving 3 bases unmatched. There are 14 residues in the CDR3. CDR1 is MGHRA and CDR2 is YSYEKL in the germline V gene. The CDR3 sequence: CASSALAGADTQYF. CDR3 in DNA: TGCGCCAGCAGCGCTCTAGCGGGGGCAGATACGCAGTATTTT.

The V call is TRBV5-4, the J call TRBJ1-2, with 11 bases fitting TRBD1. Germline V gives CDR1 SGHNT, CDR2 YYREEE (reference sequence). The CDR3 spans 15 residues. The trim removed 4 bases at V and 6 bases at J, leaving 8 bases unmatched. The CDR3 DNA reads TGTGCCAGCAGCCCGGACAGGGGGCGCAGGAATGGCTACACCTTC. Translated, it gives CASSPDRGRRNGYTF.

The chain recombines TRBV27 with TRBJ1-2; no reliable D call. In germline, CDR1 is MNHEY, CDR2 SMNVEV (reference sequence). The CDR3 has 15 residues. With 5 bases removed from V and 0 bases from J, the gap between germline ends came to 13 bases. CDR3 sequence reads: CASSPRRDANYGYTF. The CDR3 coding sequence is TGTGCCAGCAGTCCCCGCCGAGATGCTAACTATGGCTACACCTTC.

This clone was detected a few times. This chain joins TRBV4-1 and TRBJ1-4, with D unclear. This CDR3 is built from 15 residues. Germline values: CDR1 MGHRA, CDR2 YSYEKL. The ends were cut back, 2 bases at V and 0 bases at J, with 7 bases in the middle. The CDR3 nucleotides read TGCGCCAGCAGCCAATACACGACAACTAATGAAAAACTGTTTTTT. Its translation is CASSQYTTTNEKLFF.

Written as DNA, the CDR3 is TGTGCCAGCAGTTCCCGACAGGAGTATACCTACACCTTC. Protein sequence: CASSSRQEYTYTF. The V gene is TRBV28, the J gene TRBJ1-2; a possible D gene is TRBD1 (6 bases). Trimming shortened V by 4 bases and J by 10 bases, and 16 bases separated the two germline ends. Germline CDR1 is MDHEN and CDR2 is SYDVKM. This CDR3 region has 13 residues.

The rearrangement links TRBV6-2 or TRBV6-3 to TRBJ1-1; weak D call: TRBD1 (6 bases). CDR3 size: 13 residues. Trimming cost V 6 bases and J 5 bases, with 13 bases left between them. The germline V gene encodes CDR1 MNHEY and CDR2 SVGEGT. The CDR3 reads CASSLEGGTEAFF. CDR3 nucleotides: TGTGCCAGCAGCCTAGAGGGGGGGACTGAAGCTTTCTTT.

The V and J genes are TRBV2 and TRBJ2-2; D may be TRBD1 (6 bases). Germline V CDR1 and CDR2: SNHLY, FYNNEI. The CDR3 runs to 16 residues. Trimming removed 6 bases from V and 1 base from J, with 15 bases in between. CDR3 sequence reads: CASRPGQSVNTGELFF. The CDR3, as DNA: TGTGCCAGCAGGCCCGGACAGAGTGTGAACACCGGGGAGCTGTTTTTT.

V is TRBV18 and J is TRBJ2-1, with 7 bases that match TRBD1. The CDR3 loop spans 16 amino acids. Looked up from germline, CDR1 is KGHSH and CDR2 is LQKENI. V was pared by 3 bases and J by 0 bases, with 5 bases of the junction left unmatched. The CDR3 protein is CASSPRQGISYNEQFF. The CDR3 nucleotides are TGTGCCAGCTCACCTAGACAGGGAATCTCCTACAATGAGCAGTTCTTC.

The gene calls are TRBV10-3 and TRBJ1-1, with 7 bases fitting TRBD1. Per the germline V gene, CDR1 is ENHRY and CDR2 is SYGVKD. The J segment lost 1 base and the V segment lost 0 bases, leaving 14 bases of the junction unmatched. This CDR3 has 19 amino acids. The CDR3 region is CAISESRGGAGRGNTEAFF. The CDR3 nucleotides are TGTGCCATCAGTGAGTCCCGAGGGGGCGCGGGACGGGGGAACACTGAAGCTTTCTTT.

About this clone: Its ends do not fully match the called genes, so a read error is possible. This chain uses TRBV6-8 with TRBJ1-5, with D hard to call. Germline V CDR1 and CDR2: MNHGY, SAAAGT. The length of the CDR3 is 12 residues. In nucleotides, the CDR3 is TGTGCCAGCAGTTACCCCAATCAGTCCCAGCATTTT. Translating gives CASSYPNQSQHF.

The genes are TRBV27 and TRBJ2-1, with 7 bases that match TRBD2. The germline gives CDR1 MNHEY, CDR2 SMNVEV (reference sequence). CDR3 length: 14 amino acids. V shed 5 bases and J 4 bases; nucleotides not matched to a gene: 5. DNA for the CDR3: TGTGCCAGCAGTCCGCGGCGGGAGTACAATGAGCAGTTCTTC. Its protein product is CASSPRREYNEQFF.

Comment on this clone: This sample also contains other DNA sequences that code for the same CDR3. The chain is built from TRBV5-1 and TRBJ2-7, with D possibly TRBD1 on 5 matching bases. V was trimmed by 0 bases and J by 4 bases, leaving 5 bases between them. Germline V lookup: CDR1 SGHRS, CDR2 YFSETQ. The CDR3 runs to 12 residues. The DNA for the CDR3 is TGCGCCAGCAGCTTGGACAGGTACGAGCAGTACTTC. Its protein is CASSLDRYEQYF.

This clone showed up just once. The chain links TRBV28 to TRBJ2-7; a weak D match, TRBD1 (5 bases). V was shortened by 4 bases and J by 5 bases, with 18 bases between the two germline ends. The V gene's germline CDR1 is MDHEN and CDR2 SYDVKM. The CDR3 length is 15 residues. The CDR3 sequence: CASSSTAQGFHEQYF. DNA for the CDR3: TGTGCCAGCAGTTCAACGGCTCAGGGTTTCCACGAGCAGTACTTC.

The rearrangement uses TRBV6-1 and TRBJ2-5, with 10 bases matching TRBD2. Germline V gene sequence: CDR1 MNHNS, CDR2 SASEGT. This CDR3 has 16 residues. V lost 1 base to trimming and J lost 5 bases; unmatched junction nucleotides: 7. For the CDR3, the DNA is TGTGCCAGCAGTGAAGGTCTAGCGGGGGCGCGGGAGACCCAGTACTTC. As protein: CASSEGLAGARETQYF.

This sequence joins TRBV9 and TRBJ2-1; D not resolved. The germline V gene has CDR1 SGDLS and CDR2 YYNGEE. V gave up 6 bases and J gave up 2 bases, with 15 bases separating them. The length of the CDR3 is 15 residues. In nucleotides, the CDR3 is TGTGCCAGCACCGAGGTGAGCGCCGCCTACAATGAGCAGTTCTTC. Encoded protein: CASTEVSAAYNEQFF.

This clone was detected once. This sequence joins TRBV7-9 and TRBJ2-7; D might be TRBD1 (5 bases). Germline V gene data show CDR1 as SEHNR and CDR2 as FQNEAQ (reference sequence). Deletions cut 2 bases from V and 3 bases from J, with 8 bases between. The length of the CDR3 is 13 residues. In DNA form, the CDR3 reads TGTGCCAGCAGCTTACACCAGGGCTACGAGCAGTACTTC. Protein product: CASSLHQGYEQYF.

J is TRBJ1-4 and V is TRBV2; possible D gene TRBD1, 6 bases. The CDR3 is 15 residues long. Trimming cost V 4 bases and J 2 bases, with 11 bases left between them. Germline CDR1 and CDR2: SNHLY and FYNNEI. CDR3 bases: TGTGCCAGCAGTGCCAGGGGCCCTACTAATGAAAAACTGTTTTTT. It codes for CASSARGPTNEKLFF.

This CDR3 reads CASSKASGKGSYNEQFF. The CDR3 nucleotides read TGTGCCAGCAGCAAGGCTAGCGGGAAAGGGTCCTACAATGAGCAGTTCTTC. This chain connects TRBV21-1 to TRBJ2-1; the table names TRBD2, a call not compared with the DNA. TRBV21-1 is classified as a pseudogene. CDR3 length: 17 residues.

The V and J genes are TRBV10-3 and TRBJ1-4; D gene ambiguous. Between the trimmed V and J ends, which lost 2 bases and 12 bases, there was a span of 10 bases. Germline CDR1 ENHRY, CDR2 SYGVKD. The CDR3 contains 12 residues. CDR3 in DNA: TGTGCCATCAGTGAGGCTAGCTACGAACTGTTTTTT. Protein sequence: CAISEASYELFF.

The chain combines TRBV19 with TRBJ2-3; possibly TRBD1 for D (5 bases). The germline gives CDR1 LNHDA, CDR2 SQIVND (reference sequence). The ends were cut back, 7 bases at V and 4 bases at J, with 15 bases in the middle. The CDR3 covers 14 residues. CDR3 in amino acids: CASTQWGRSDTQYF. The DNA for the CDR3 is TGTGCCAGTACCCAATGGGGCAGGTCAGATACGCAGTATTTT. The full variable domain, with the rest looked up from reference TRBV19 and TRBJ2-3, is DGGITQSPKYLFRKEGQNVTLSCEQNLNHDAMYWYRQDPGQGLRLIYYSQIVNDFQKGDIAEGYSVSREKKESFPLTVTSAQKNPTAFYLCASTQWGRSDTQYFGPGTRLTVL.

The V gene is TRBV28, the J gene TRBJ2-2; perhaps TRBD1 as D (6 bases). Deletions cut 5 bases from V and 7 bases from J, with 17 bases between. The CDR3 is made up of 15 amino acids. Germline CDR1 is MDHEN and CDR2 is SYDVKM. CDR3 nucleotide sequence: TGTGCCAGCAGTCATGGGGGCGTCGAGAACGGGGAGCTGTTTTTT. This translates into CASSHGGVENGELFF. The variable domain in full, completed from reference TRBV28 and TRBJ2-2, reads DVKVTQSSRYLVKRTGEKVFLECVQDMDHENMFWYRQDPGLGLRLIYFSYDVKMKEKGDIPEGYSVSREKKERFSLILESASTNQTSMYLCASSHGGVENGELFFGEGSRLTVL.

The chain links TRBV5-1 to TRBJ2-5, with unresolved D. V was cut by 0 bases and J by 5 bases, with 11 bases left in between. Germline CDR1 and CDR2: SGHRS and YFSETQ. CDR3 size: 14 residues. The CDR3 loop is CASSLEQLVETQYF. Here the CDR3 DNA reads TGCGCCAGCAGCTTGGAACAGCTGGTGGAGACCCAGTACTTC.

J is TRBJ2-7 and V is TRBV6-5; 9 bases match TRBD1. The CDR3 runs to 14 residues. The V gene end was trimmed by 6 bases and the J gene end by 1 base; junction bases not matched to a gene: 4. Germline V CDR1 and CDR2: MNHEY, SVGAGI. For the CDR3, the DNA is TGTGCCAGCAGGTCGGGACAGGGATCCTACGAGCAGTACTTC. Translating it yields CASRSGQGSYEQYF.